These 4 T cell receptor beta chains came from one sample sequenced in a study of technical replicates of blood from a few donors. Clones were sequenced by immunoSEQ multiplex PCR, and TCRdb holds only the in-frame ones, with some missing. The sample has fewer than 85,000 clones; around 94% are singletons. Sequenced: T cells isolated from PBMCs. Receptors were obtained from a human donor in good health.

The gene calls are TRBV14 and TRBJ1-2, with a weak D call TRBD1 (5 bases). Trimming left V 4 bases short and J 5 bases short, with 23 bases between. Germline CDR1 and CDR2: SGHDN and FVKESK. The CDR3 spans 17 residues. Here the CDR3 DNA reads TGTGCCAGCAGCCCCCTTATTAGGGGCCAGGCTGGATATGGCTACACCTTC. Translating it yields CASSPLIRGQAGYGYTF.

The J gene is TRBJ2-7, the V gene TRBV2; 9 positions agree with TRBD1. The CDR3 contains 15 residues. V was pared by 6 bases and J by 3 bases, with 9 bases of the junction left unmatched. The germline V gene has CDR1 SNHLY and CDR2 FYNNEI. The CDR3 sequence is CASRTYGTGYYEQYF. DNA of the CDR3: TGTGCCAGCAGGACGTACGGGACAGGGTACTACGAGCAGTACTTC.

This rearrangement joins TRBV7-6 to TRBJ2-7, with TRBD1 identical over 10 bases. The V and J ends lost 5 bases and 4 bases, in that order; junction bases with no gene match: 11. This CDR3 is 16 amino acids long. Per the germline V gene, CDR1 is SGHVS and CDR2 is FNYEAQ. As DNA, the CDR3 is TGTGCCAGCAGCATCCACGGACAGGGGGGGACGTACGAGCAGTACTTC. Its translation is CASSIHGQGGTYEQYF.

V is TRBV6-1 and J is TRBJ1-2; the D is unclear. The CDR3 is made up of 13 amino acids. V was clipped by 10 bases and J by 3 bases, with 15 bases between them. Germline V gene sequence: CDR1 MNHNS, CDR2 SASEGT. Here the CDR3 DNA reads TGTGCCATCGGCGCCATACAGTACTATGGCTACACCTTC. This codes for CAIGAIQYYGYTF.